This TCR beta chain was identified in a study of T cell responses to AZD1222 COVID-19 vaccine. As to this clone: Its target is unknown.

There are 14 residues in the CDR3. Germline CDR1 and CDR2: ENHRY and SYGVKD. Trimming removed 6 bases from V and 3 bases from J; junction bases left unmatched: 7. Study conclusions and caveats: Regions 160-218 and 743-854 dominated among vaccine-associated CD4 TCRs spanning spike. Donor demographics were predominantly white British with a female majority; clonal diversity may be underestimated.

Method: immunoSEQ multiplex PCR; TCRdb's copy keeps in-frame clones and lacks some. The table lists around 200,000 clones, roughly 93% of them singletons. This sequence originates from an adult in good health. The rearrangement uses TRBV10-3 and TRBJ1-2, with 7 positions matching TRBD1. This sample comprised peripheral blood, obtained on day 0 of AZD1222 vaccination. CDR3 coding DNA: TGTGCCATCAGGGCAGGGGGGGTAGACTATGGCTACACCTTC. Encoded protein: CAIRAGGVDYGYTF.